One sample yielded the 19 T cell receptor beta chains listed below, sequenced in a study of blood T cell repertoires in COVID-19. The method was immunoSEQ multiplex PCR; TCRdb's version includes in-frame clones alone and lacks a portion of them. Here the sample spans about 62,000 clones, roughly nine tenths being singletons. The sample consisted of peripheral blood. The receptors stem from a woman aged 55 to 70 with COVID-19, enrolled during active disease.

This chain joins TRBV30 and TRBJ1-2, with a possible D match to TRBD1 (6 bases). The V end lost 0 bases, the J end lost 6 bases, and 11 bases lay between the germline ends. CDR1 is GTSNPN and CDR2 is SVGIG in the germline V gene (reference sequence). This CDR3 spans 13 amino acids. The CDR3 sequence is CAWSVSQGHGYTF. CDR3 DNA sequence: TGTGCCTGGAGTGTATCGCAGGGGCATGGCTACACCTTC.

The chain employs TRBV30 and TRBJ1-5; D is undetermined. The V gene lost 3 bases and the J gene lost 1 base, with 7 bases spanning the gap. Per germline, CDR1 GTSNPN and CDR2 SVGIG (reference sequence). This CDR3 region has 13 residues. The CDR3 spells CAWSPMSNQPQHF. CDR3 DNA: TGTGCCTGGAGCCCTATGAGCAATCAGCCCCAGCATTTT.

The V gene is TRBV5-1, the J gene TRBJ2-7; D is perhaps TRBD2 (6 bases). Germline CDR1 reads SGHRS; CDR2 reads YFSETQ. CDR3 length equals 14 residues. V lost 1 base, J lost 6 bases, and 14 bases lay in between. The CDR3 bases are TGCGCCAGCAGCTTGAAGCGGGTCCCCACCGAGCAGTACTTC. Encoded protein: CASSLKRVPTEQYF.

This chain joins TRBV5-1 and TRBJ2-3, with TRBD1 identical over 7 bases. From germline, CDR1 is SGHRS and CDR2 YFSETQ. V lost 6 bases to trimming and J lost 4 bases; unmatched junction nucleotides: 11. The CDR3 is made up of 15 amino acids. CDR3: CASTPTTGRPDTQYF. CDR3 nucleotide sequence: TGCGCCAGCACCCCGACGACAGGGCGGCCAGATACGCAGTATTTT.

V is TRBV4-1 and J is TRBJ1-1; 8 bases match TRBD1. CDR1 MGHRA and CDR2 YSYEKL come from the germline V gene. The CDR3 extends over 15 amino acids. J was trimmed by 5 bases and V by 2 bases; bases with no gene match: 7. For the CDR3, the DNA is TGCGCCAGCAGCCAACAAGGACAGGGAGCGACTGAAGCTTTCTTT. This sequence encodes CASSQQGQGATEAFF.

The CDR3 sequence is CASSLLWGQGREKLFF. In nucleotides, the CDR3 is TGTGCCAGCAGTTTATTATGGGGACAGGGAAGGGAAAAACTGTTTTTT. This rearrangement joins TRBV28 to TRBJ1-4; 9 bases are a match to TRBD1. The CDR3 length is 16 residues. Germline values: CDR1 MDHEN, CDR2 SYDVKM. V lost 1 base to trimming and J lost 8 bases; unmatched junction nucleotides: 8.

The J gene is TRBJ2-3, the V gene TRBV5-1; TRBD1 might be the D (6 bases). Germline lookup yields CDR1 SGHRS and CDR2 YFSETQ. The CDR3 totals 16 residues. Between the trimmed V and J ends, which lost 0 bases and 5 bases, there was a span of 16 bases. Written as DNA, the CDR3 is TGCGCCAGCAGCTTGGCCATAACAGGGTCGGGAGATACGCAGTATTTT. Translation gives CASSLAITGSGDTQYF. Drawing the rest from reference TRBV5-1 and TRBJ2-3, the complete variable domain is KAGVTQTPRYLIKTRGQQVTLSCSPISGHRSVSWYQQTPGQGLQFLFEYFSETQRNKGNFPGRFSGRQFSNSRSEMNVSTLELGDSALYLCASSLAITGSGDTQYFGPGTRLTVL.

The genes are TRBV30 and TRBJ1-2; 8 bases align to TRBD1. This CDR3 is 15 amino acids long. After removal of 1 base from V and 1 base from J, the junction contained 5 bases not matched to a gene. Germline V gives CDR1 GTSNPN, CDR2 SVGIG (reference sequence). Here the CDR3 DNA reads TGTGCCTGGAGTGGCTGGACAGGGATTAACTATGGCTACACCTTC. Its protein is CAWSGWTGINYGYTF.

The chain couples TRBV6-2 or TRBV6-3 to TRBJ2-7; TRBD1 aligns across 7 bases. The CDR3 extends over 16 amino acids. Germline CDR1 reads MNHEY; CDR2 reads SVGEGT. With 2 bases clipped from V and 2 bases from J, the junction kept 9 bases outside the gene matches. For the CDR3, the DNA is TGTGCCAGCAGTTACACCCGTCGGGACAGCGCCTACGAGCAGTACTTC. Translating gives CASSYTRRDSAYEQYF.

The genes are TRBV10-3 and TRBJ2-1, with TRBD2 matching 12 bases. CDR3 length: 16 amino acids. J lost 5 bases, V lost 9 bases, and 11 bases had no gene match. The germline gives CDR1 ENHRY, CDR2 SYGVKD. In DNA, the CDR3 is TGTGCCATACTAGCGGGAGGTCGCATCATAAACAATGAGCAGTTCTTC. Translated: CAILAGGRIINNEQFF.

CDR3 protein: CASSHATGEDTYEQYF. Here the CDR3 DNA reads TGTGCCAGCAGCCATGCGACAGGGGAGGACACCTACGAGCAGTACTTC. The V call is TRBV21-1, the J call TRBJ2-7; the table's D call, TRBD1, has no DNA check behind it. TRBV21-1 is a pseudogene locus. CDR3 length: 16 amino acids.

The CDR3 loop reads CASSFNAAGAHSGNTIYF. DNA of the CDR3: TGTGCCAGCAGTTTTAACGCCGCAGGGGCCCACTCTGGAAACACCATATATTTT. The chain couples TRBV28 to TRBJ1-3; D might be TRBD1 (6 bases). This CDR3 has 18 amino acids. The germline V and J ends were trimmed by 3 bases and 0 bases, with 18 bases remaining between them. Looked up from germline, CDR1 is MDHEN and CDR2 is SYDVKM.

The chain employs TRBV7-2 and TRBJ2-5, with D possibly matching TRBD2 (6 bases). Per the germline V gene, CDR1 is SGHTA and CDR2 is FQGNSA. V was shortened by 1 base and J by 4 bases, with 16 bases between the two germline ends. The CDR3 runs to 16 residues. CDR3 DNA sequence: TGTGCCAGCAGCTTAGGGGCAGGGAGGATTGGAGAGACCCAGTACTTC. It translates to CASSLGAGRIGETQYF. Supplemented by reference TRBV7-2 and TRBJ2-5, the full variable domain reads GAGVSQSPSNKVTEKGKDVELRCDPISGHTALYWYRQSLGQGLEFLIYFQGNSAPDKSGLPSDRFSAERTGGSVSTLTIQRTQQEDSAVYLCASSLGAGRIGETQYFGPGTRLLVL.

V usage is TRBV29-1 and J usage is TRBJ1-1; D is ambiguous. Germline V gives CDR1 SQVTM, CDR2 ANQGSEA. The CDR3 length is 12 residues. Trimming took off 1 base at V and 2 bases at J, with 5 bases between the two ends. In DNA, the CDR3 is TGCAGCGTTGAAGGCAGAAACACTGAAGCTTTCTTT. The encoded protein is CSVEGRNTEAFF.

This rearrangement joins TRBV13 to TRBJ2-7, with D tentatively TRBD2 (6 bases). V was trimmed by 5 bases and J by 6 bases, leaving 14 bases between them. The CDR3 totals 13 residues. CDR1 PRHDT and CDR2 FYEKMQ come from the germline V gene (reference sequence). The CDR3 spells CASSTSGLFEQYF. In DNA form, the CDR3 reads TGTGCCAGCAGCACTTCGGGACTTTTCGAGCAGTACTTC.

The V gene is TRBV9, the J gene TRBJ2-7; TRBD1 agrees at 8 bases. V shed 4 bases and J 6 bases; nucleotides not matched to a gene: 6. Germline V gene sequence: CDR1 SGDLS, CDR2 YYNGEE. The CDR3 consists of 13 residues. This CDR3 reads CASSPTGVSEQYF. The CDR3 nucleotides are TGTGCCAGCAGCCCGACAGGGGTGAGCGAGCAGTACTTC.

The chain has TRBV7-2 and TRBJ1-3; possible D gene TRBD1, 5 bases. The ends were cut back, 3 bases at V and 4 bases at J, with 16 bases in the middle. Germline lookup yields CDR1 SGHTA and CDR2 FQGNSA. The CDR3 extends over 16 amino acids. CDR3: CASSLSPLAGGNTIYF. CDR3 nucleotide sequence: TGTGCCAGCAGCTTGTCCCCCCTCGCAGGGGGAAACACCATATATTTT.

The chain is built from TRBV5-4 and TRBJ1-3; D is unresolved. The germline CDR1 and CDR2 sequences are SGHNT and YYREEE (reference sequence). V lost 0 bases and J lost 4, with 5 bases in between. The CDR3 is made up of 13 amino acids. The CDR3, as DNA: TGTGCCAGCAGCTTGGCAGGAGGAAACACCATATATTTT. Protein product: CASSLAGGNTIYF.

The rearrangement links TRBV24-1 to TRBJ2-1, with 8 bases fitting TRBD1. Germline V lookup: CDR1 KGHDR, CDR2 SFDVKD. The CDR3 sequence is 17 residues long. Trimming took 1 base from V and 10 from J; bases not matched to a gene: 14. CDR3 DNA sequence: TGTGCCACCAGTGATTTTGGGCCAGGGGGCCCCGACAGAGAGCAGTTCTTC. Translation: CATSDFGPGGPDREQFF.